This T cell receptor (beta chain) was profiled in a study of blood T cell repertoires in COVID-19. The table came from immunoSEQ multiplex PCR; TCRdb's copy has only in-frame clones and leaves some out. The table lists around 70,000 clones, around 80% of them singletons. What was sequenced was peripheral blood. The source of this sequence is a human donor in a cohort sampled during active COVID-19.

CDR3 sequence (DNA): TGTGCCAGCAGCCAAGATTGGCAGGGGGGTCGTTACGAGCAGTACTTC. Translating gives CASSQDWQGGRYEQYF. The V and J genes are TRBV3-1 (or the pseudogene TRBV3-2) and TRBJ2-7; possibly TRBD1 for D (7 bases). Trimming left V 0 bases short and J 4 bases short, with 16 bases between. Germline lookup yields CDR1 LGHDT and CDR2 YNNKEL (reference sequence). The CDR3 spans 16 residues.